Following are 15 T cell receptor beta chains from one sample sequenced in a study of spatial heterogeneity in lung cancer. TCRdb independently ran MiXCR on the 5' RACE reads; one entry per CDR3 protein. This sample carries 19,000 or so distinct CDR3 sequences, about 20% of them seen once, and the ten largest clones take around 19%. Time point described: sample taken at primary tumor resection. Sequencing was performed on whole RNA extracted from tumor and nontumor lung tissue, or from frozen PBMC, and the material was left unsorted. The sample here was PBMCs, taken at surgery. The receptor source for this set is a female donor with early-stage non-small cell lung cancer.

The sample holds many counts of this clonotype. In DNA, the CDR3 is TGTGCCAGCAGCCCGATGGTAGGAAGCAACACCATATATTTT. It encodes CASSPMVGSNTIYF. V usage is TRBV6-5 and J usage is TRBJ1-3; D is unresolved. CDR3 size: 14 residues. V lost 6 bases to trimming and J lost 7 bases, with 16 bases between them. Germline V gene data show CDR1 as MNHEY and CDR2 as SVGAGI.

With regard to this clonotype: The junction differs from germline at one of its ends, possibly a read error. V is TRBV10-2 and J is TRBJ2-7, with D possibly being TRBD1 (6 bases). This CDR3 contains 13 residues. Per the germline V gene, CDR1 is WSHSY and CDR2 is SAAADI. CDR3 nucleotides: TGCGCCAGCACACCGGGACACCCCTACGACCAGTACTTC. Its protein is CASTPGHPYDQYF.

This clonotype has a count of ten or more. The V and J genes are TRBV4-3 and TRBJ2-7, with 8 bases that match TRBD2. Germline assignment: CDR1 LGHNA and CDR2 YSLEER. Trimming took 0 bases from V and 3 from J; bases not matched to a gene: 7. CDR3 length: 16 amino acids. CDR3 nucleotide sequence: TGCGCCAGCAGCCAAGAAAGCCAACTAGCGGTCTACGAGCAGTACTTC. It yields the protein CASSQESQLAVYEQYF.

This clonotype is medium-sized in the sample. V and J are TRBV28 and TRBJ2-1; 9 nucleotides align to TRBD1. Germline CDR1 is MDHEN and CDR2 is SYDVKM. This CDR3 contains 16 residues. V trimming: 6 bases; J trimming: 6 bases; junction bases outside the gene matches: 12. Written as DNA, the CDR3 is TGTGCCAGCAGCCTACTTGGGACAGGGCAAAGCAATGAGCAGTTCTTC. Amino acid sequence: CASSLLGTGQSNEQFF.

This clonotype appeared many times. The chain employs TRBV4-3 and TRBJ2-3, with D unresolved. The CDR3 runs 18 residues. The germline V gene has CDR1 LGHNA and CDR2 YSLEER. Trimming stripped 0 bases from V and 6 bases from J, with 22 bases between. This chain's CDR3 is CASSQESDFLMQLDTQYF. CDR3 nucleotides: TGCGCCAGCAGCCAAGAAAGCGACTTTCTCATGCAATTGGATACGCAGTATTTT.

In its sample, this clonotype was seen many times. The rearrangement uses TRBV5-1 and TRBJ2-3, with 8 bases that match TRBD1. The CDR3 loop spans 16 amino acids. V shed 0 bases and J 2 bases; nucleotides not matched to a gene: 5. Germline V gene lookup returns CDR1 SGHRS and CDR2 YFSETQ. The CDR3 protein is CASSLADRAYTDTQYF. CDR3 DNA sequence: TGCGCCAGCAGCTTGGCGGACAGGGCTTACACAGATACGCAGTATTTT. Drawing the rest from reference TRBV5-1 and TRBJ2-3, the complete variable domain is KAGVTQTPRYLIKTRGQQVTLSCSPISGHRSVSWYQQTPGQGLQFLFEYFSETQRNKGNFPGRFSGRQFSNSRSEMNVSTLELGDSALYLCASSLADRAYTDTQYFGPGTRLTVL.

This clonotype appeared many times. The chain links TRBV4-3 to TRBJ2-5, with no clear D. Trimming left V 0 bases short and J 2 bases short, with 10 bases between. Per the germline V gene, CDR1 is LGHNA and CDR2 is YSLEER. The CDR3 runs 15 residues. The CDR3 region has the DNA TGCGCCAGCAGCCAAGATCCCCAGGTTCAAGAGACCCAGTACTTC. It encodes CASSQDPQVQETQYF.

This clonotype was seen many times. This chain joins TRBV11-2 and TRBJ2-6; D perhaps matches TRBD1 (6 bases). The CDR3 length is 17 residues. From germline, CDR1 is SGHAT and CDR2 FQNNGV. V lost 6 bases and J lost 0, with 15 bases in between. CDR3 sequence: CASSFLGRGSGANVLTF. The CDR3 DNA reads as TGTGCCAGCAGTTTCTTGGGCAGGGGCTCTGGGGCCAACGTCCTGACTTTC.

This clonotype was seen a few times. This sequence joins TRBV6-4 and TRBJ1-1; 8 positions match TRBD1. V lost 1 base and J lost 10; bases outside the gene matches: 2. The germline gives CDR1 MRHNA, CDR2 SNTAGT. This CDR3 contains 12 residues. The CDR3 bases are TGTGCCAGCAGTGACTATCAGGGGGCAGCTTTCTTT. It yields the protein CASSDYQGAAFF.

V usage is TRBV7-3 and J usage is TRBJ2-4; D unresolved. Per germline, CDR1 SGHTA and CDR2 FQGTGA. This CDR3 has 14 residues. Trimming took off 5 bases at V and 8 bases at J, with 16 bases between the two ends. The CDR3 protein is CASSPSNGGDIQYF. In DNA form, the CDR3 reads TGTGCCAGCAGCCCGTCAAATGGTGGGGACATTCAGTACTTC.

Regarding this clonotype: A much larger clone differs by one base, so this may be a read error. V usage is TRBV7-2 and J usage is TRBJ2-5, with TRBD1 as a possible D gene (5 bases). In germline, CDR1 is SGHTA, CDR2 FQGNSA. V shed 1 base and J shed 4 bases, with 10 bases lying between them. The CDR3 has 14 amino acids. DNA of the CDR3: TGTGCCAGCAGCTTAGTATGGGGCGGAGAGACCCAGTACTTC. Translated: CASSLVWGGETQYF.

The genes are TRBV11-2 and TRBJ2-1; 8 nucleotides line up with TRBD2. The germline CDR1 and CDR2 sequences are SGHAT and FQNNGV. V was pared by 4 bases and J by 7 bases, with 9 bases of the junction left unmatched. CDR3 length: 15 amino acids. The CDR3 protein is CASSSRGGSNNEQFF. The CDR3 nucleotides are TGTGCCAGCAGCTCACGGGGGGGAAGCAATAATGAGCAGTTCTTC.

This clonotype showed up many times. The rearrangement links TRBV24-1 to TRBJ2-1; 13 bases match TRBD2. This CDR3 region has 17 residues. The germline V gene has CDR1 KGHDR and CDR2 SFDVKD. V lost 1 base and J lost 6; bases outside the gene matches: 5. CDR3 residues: CATSDFVTSGRGNEQFF. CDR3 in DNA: TGTGCCACCAGTGATTTCGTTACTAGCGGGAGGGGCAATGAGCAGTTCTTC.

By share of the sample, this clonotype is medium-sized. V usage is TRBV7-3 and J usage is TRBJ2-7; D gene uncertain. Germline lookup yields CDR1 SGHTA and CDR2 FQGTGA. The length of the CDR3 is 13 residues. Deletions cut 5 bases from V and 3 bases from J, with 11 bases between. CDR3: CASSPATGYEQYF. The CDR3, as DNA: TGTGCCAGCAGCCCCGCGACCGGCTACGAGCAGTACTTC.

CDR3 nucleotides: TGTGCCAGCAGTTTAAGGCATTCTAGCGGGGGAGTCTACGAGCAGTACGTC. Its translation: CASSLRHSSGGVYEQYV. The chain recombines TRBV27 with TRBJ2-7; 10 bases map to TRBD2. The CDR3 consists of 17 residues. Germline loops: CDR1 MNHEY, CDR2 SMNVEV (reference sequence). Unmatched junction bases numbered 10, after V lost 2 bases and J lost 3 bases.